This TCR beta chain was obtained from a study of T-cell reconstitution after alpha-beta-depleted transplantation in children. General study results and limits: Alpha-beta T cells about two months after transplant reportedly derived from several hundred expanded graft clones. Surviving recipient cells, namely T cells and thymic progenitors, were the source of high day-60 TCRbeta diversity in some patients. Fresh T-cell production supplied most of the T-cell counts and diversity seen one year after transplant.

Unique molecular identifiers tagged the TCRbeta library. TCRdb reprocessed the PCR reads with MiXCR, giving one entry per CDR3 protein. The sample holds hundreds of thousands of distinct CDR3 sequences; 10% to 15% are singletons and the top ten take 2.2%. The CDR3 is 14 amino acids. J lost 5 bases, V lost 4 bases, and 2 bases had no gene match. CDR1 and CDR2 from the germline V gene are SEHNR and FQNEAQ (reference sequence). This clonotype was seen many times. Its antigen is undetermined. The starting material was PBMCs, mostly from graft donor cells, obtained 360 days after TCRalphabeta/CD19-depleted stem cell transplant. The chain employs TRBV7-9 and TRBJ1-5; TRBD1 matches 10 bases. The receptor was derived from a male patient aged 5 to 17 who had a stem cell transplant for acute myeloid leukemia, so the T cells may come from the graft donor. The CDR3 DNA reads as TGTGCCAGCAGCTCGACAGGGGGCTATCAGCCCCAGCATTTT. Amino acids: CASSSTGGYQPQHF.